Following are 19 T cell receptor beta chains from one sample sequenced in a study of T cell clonality in common variable immunodeficiency. Measured with immunoSEQ multiplex PCR; TCRdb has only the in-frame clones, and not every one. Captured here are tens of thousands of clones, none seen once; the top ten comprise over 9%. Sequencing was carried out using peripheral blood mononuclear cells. These receptors came from a person aged 18 to 75 in good health.

This clone has a count of ten or more. Read sequence stops 3 residues before the CDR3 end, and the germline J gene provides the missing end. The chain combines TRBV5-6 with TRBJ1-1; TRBD1 is a possible D gene (5 bases). CDR3 size: 15 residues. V lost 4 bases, J lost 1 base, and 14 bases lay in between. Germline lookup yields CDR1 SGHDT and CDR2 YYEEEE. Partial CDR3 DNA: TGTGCCAGCAGCGTTGGGGGGATCAGGAACACTGAA. As protein: CASSVGGIRNTE. The entire CDR3 reads CASSVGGIRNTEAFF.

This clone appeared many times. The CDR3 sequence: CAWSSYVGTSGPSTYNEQFF. The sequenced part of the CDR3 DNA is TGTGCCTGGAGTTCCTATGTTGGGACTAGCGGCCCGAGCACCTACAATGAG. V gene TRBV30 combines with J gene TRBJ2-1; 11 nucleotides align to TRBD2. The read comes to an end 3 residues before the CDR3 does, leaving the germline J gene to fill in the end. The CDR3 length is 20 residues. Per the germline V gene, CDR1 is GTSNPN and CDR2 is SVGIG (reference sequence). The V and J ends lost 2 bases and 2 bases, in that order; junction bases with no gene match: 17. The full variable domain, rest sourced from reference TRBV30 and TRBJ2-1, is SQTIHQWPATLVQPVGSPLSLECTVEGTSNPNLYWYRQAAGRGLQLLFYSVGIGQISSEVPQNLSASRPQDRQFILSSKKLLLSDSGFYLCAWSSYVGTSGPSTYNEQFFGPGTRLTVL.

This clone was recorded many times. CDR3 bases read: TGCAGCGTACACAGGGGAGGAGAGACC. Its protein is CSVHRGGET. The whole CDR3 protein reads CSVHRGGETQYF. This chain links TRBV29-1 with TRBJ2-5; D is perhaps TRBD1 (7 bases). Coverage ceases 3 residues before the CDR3 finishes, and the germline J gene fills in the end. Trimming stripped 6 bases from V and 4 bases from J, with 12 bases between. Germline V gives CDR1 SQVTM, CDR2 ANQGSEA. The CDR3 length is 12 residues.

The sample holds many counts of this clone. The read terminates 3 residues ahead of where the CDR3 ends, so the germline J gene completes it. This rearrangement joins TRBV7-3 to TRBJ1-1; D unresolved. There are 13 residues in the CDR3. CDR1 is SGHTA and CDR2 is FQGTGA in the germline V gene. V was clipped by 7 bases and J by 1 base, with 10 bases between them. The part of the CDR3 DNA that was read is TGTGCCAGCAAACGGTCCCCGAACACTGAA. Amino acids: CASKRSPNTE. The full CDR3 is CASKRSPNTEAFF.

This clone was found many times. The read stops 3 residues short of the end of the CDR3; the missing end is completed from the germline J gene. The genes are TRBV18 and TRBJ2-6; D perhaps matches TRBD1 (5 bases). This CDR3 is 16 amino acids long. The germline V and J ends were trimmed by 1 base and 1 base, with 8 bases remaining between them. CDR1 and CDR2 from the germline V gene are KGHSH and LQKENI. The sequenced part of the CDR3 DNA is TGTGCCAGCTCACCACAAACAGGATCTGGGGCCAACGTC. It yields the protein CASSPQTGSGANV. The entire CDR3 protein reads CASSPQTGSGANVLTF.

This clone was counted many times. CDR3 protein: CASSRAGGLNTEAFF. The DNA read from the CDR3 is TGTGCCAGTAGCAGGGCGGGGGGCTTGAACACTGAA. V and J are TRBV19 and TRBJ1-1; D might be TRBD1 (6 bases). The read falls 3 residues short of the CDR3 end, and the missing part is taken from the germline J gene. The length of the CDR3 is 15 residues. From germline, CDR1 is LNHDA and CDR2 SQIVND (reference sequence). Trimming pared 6 bases from V and 0 bases from J, leaving 14 bases between.

This clone was observed at least ten times. From the germline J gene comes the end of the CDR3, since the read stops 3 residues before it. V usage is TRBV2 and J usage is TRBJ2-5; 8 nucleotides align to TRBD1. The CDR3 contains 13 residues. V lost 4 bases and J lost 4; bases outside the gene matches: 2. CDR1 and CDR2 from the germline V gene are SNHLY and FYNNEI. The part of the CDR3 DNA that was read is TGTGCCAGCAGTGGACAGGGGACAGAGACC. As protein: CASSGQGTET. The CDR3 in its entirety is CASSGQGTETQYF.

This clone was detected a few times. Coverage ceases 3 residues before the CDR3 finishes, and the germline J gene fills in the end. The chain carries TRBV30 and TRBJ1-2, with D perhaps matching TRBD1 (6 bases). Germline V gene data show CDR1 as GTSNPN and CDR2 as SVGIG (reference sequence). The CDR3 sequence is 13 residues long. The CDR3 spells CALTGSGGGDYTF. The covered CDR3 bases are TGTGCCCTCACGGGTAGCGGCGGGGGCGAC.

This clone was observed at least ten times. The read ends 3 residues before the CDR3 terminus; that terminus is restored from the germline J gene. The chain recombines TRBV19 with TRBJ2-7, with 8 bases fitting TRBD2. There are 13 residues in the CDR3. Unmatched junction bases numbered 6, after V lost 5 bases and J lost 6 bases. Germline CDR1 reads LNHDA; CDR2 reads SQIVND (reference sequence). CDR3 DNA (partial): TGTGCCAGTAGTTTAAGCGGGAGACGCGAG. It yields the protein CASSLSGRRE. The full CDR3 reads CASSLSGRREQYF.

This clone came up a few times. The read terminates 3 residues ahead of where the CDR3 ends, so the germline J gene completes it. This rearrangement joins TRBV5-6 to TRBJ1-4, with 10 positions matching TRBD1. The CDR3 runs to 14 residues. CDR1 and CDR2 (germline): SGHDT, YYEEEE. This CDR3 is CASSSDRGNSPLFF. The CDR3 DNA, read in part, is TGTGCCAGCAGCTCGGACAGGGGGAATTCACCA.

This clone has ten or more counts. The CDR3 is cut off 3 residues early in the read; its end comes from the germline J gene. The genes are TRBV30 and TRBJ1-1; the D is unclear. Trimming took off 0 bases at V and 1 base at J, with 9 bases between the two ends. The CDR3 has 14 residues. Per germline, CDR1 GTSNPN and CDR2 SVGIG (reference sequence). The covered CDR3 bases are TGTGCCTGGAGTGTACTAGGTTCGAACACTGAA. Protein product: CAWSVLGSNTE. The CDR3 reads in full as CAWSVLGSNTEAFF.

As for this clone: The missing CDR3 end, 3 residues past where the read stops, is filled in from the germline J gene. This sequence joins TRBV7-9 and TRBJ2-7; TRBD2 aligns across 10 bases. V was clipped by 5 bases and J by 5 bases; unmatched bases: 9. The CDR3 length is 15 residues. The V gene's germline CDR1 is SEHNR and CDR2 FQNEAQ (reference sequence). The CDR3 region is CASSPTGLATNEQYF. Partial CDR3 DNA: TGTGCCAGCAGCCCTACGGGACTAGCGACCAACGAG.

This clone was seen more than once but under ten times. The read terminates 3 residues ahead of where the CDR3 ends, so the germline J gene completes it. V gene TRBV7-2 combines with J gene TRBJ2-2; 8 positions agree with TRBD2. The junction had 3 bases not matched to a gene; V was cut back by 0 bases and J by 3 bases. This CDR3 contains 16 residues. Germline CDR1 SGHTA, CDR2 FQGNSA. The sequenced part of the CDR3 DNA is TGTGCCAGCAGCTTAGCTAGCGGGATTTACACCGGGGAG. As protein: CASSLASGIYTGE. The whole CDR3 is CASSLASGIYTGELFF. The variable domain in full, with the rest retrieved from reference TRBV7-2 and TRBJ2-2, is GAGVSQSPSNKVTEKGKDVELRCDPISGHTALYWYRQSLGQGLEFLIYFQGNSAPDKSGLPSDRFSAERTGGSVSTLTIQRTQQEDSAVYLCASSLASGIYTGELFFGEGSRLTVL.

This clone was counted at least ten times. The CDR3 end is not reached by the read, which stops 3 residues before it; the germline J gene fills it in. This rearrangement joins TRBV5-6 to TRBJ2-5, with 7 bases aligning to TRBD1. The V gene's germline CDR1 is SGHDT and CDR2 YYEEEE. The ends lost 4 bases at V and 6 bases at J; junction bases unmatched: 12. CDR3 length: 15 amino acids. This CDR3 is CASSPEGSGGKTQYF. CDR3 DNA (partial): TGTGCCAGCAGCCCCGAAGGGTCAGGGGGAAAGACC. Based on the CDR3 plus reference TRBV5-6 and TRBJ2-5, the full variable domain is DAGVTQSPTHLIKTRGQQVTLRCSPKSGHDTVSWYQQALGQGPQFIFQYYEEEERQRGNFPDRFSGHQFPNYSSELNVNALLLGDSALYLCASSPEGSGGKTQYFGPGTRLLVL.

With respect to this clone: The DNA ends 3 residues before the CDR3 does, and the rest of the CDR3 is filled in from the germline J gene. The V call is TRBV2, the J call TRBJ1-1; D uncertain. V lost 5 bases and J lost 7, with 8 bases in between. Germline loops: CDR1 SNHLY, CDR2 FYNNEI. The CDR3 runs 11 residues. The covered CDR3 bases are TGTGCCAGCAGTCAAACTTTTGAA. Encoded protein: CASSQTFE. The full CDR3 is CASSQTFEAFF.

This clone showed up many times. The observed sequence ends 3 residues before the CDR3 terminus, with the missing tail filled in from the germline J gene. This chain uses TRBV7-2 with TRBJ2-3; 7 bases map to TRBD2. Germline assignment: CDR1 SGHTA and CDR2 FQGNSA. The length of the CDR3 is 14 residues. The junction had 7 bases not matched to a gene; V was cut back by 10 bases and J by 0 bases. The CDR3 is CATKAGPSTDTQYF. The sequenced part of the CDR3 DNA is TGTGCCACCAAAGCGGGACCTAGCACAGATACG.

The sample holds many counts of this clone. The CDR3 end falls 3 residues outside the read, so it is completed with the germline J gene. The gene calls are TRBV2 and TRBJ2-7; the D is unclear. This CDR3 region has 11 residues. Per the germline V gene, CDR1 is SNHLY and CDR2 is FYNNEI. Between the trimmed V and J ends, which lost 4 bases and 6 bases, there was a span of 7 bases. This CDR3 is CASSVSSEQYF. The sequenced CDR3 bases are TGTGCCAGCAGTGTTTCGTCCGAG.

In this sample, this clone turned up many times. The read is 3 residues too short to cover the CDR3 end, so that end is filled in from the germline J gene. The rearrangement joins TRBV28 to TRBJ2-5, with 11 bases fitting TRBD2. The CDR3 loop spans 13 amino acids. J gave up 4 bases and V 8 bases, and 3 bases lay outside the gene matches. Looked up from germline, CDR1 is MDHEN and CDR2 is SYDVKM. CDR3 protein: CASALAGGETQYF. The part of the CDR3 DNA that was read is TGTGCCAGCGCCCTAGCGGGAGGAGAGACC.

The sample holds many counts of this clone. The read comes to an end 3 residues before the CDR3 does, leaving the germline J gene to fill in the end. V gene TRBV2 combines with J gene TRBJ2-2; 10 positions agree with TRBD2. CDR1 and CDR2 (germline): SNHLY, FYNNEI. The CDR3 runs 15 residues. V dropped 3 bases and J dropped 6; count of bases not matched to a gene: 4. CDR3 DNA, as far as it was read: TGTGCCAGCAGTGAGGCTAGCGGGAGATCCGGGGAG. It codes for CASSEASGRSGE. The whole CDR3 is CASSEASGRSGELFF.